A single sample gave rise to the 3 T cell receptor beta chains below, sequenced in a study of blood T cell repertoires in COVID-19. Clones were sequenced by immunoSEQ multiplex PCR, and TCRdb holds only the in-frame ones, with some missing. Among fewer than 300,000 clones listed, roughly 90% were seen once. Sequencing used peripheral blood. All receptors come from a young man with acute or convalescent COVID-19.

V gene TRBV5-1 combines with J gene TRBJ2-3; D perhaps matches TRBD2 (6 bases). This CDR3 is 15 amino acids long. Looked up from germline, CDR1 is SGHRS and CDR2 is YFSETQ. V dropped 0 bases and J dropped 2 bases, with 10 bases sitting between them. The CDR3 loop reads CASSLVGGSTDTQYF. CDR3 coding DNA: TGCGCCAGCAGCTTGGTGGGGGGATCCACAGATACGCAGTATTTT.

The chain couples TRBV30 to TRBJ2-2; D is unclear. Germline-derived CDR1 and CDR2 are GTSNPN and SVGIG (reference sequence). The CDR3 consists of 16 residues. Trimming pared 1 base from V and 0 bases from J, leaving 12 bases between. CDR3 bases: TGTGCCTGGAGTGAGAGACTTTTTGCGAACACCGGGGAGCTGTTTTTT. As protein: CAWSERLFANTGELFF. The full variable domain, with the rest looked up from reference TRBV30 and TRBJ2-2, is SQTIHQWPATLVQPVGSPLSLECTVEGTSNPNLYWYRQAAGRGLQLLFYSVGIGQISSEVPQNLSASRPQDRQFILSSKKLLLSDSGFYLCAWSERLFANTGELFFGEGSRLTVL.

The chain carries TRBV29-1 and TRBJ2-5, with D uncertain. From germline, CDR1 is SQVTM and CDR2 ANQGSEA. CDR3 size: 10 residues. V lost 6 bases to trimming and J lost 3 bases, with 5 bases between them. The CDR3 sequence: CSVTKETQYF. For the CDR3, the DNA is TGCAGCGTCACAAAAGAGACCCAGTACTTC.